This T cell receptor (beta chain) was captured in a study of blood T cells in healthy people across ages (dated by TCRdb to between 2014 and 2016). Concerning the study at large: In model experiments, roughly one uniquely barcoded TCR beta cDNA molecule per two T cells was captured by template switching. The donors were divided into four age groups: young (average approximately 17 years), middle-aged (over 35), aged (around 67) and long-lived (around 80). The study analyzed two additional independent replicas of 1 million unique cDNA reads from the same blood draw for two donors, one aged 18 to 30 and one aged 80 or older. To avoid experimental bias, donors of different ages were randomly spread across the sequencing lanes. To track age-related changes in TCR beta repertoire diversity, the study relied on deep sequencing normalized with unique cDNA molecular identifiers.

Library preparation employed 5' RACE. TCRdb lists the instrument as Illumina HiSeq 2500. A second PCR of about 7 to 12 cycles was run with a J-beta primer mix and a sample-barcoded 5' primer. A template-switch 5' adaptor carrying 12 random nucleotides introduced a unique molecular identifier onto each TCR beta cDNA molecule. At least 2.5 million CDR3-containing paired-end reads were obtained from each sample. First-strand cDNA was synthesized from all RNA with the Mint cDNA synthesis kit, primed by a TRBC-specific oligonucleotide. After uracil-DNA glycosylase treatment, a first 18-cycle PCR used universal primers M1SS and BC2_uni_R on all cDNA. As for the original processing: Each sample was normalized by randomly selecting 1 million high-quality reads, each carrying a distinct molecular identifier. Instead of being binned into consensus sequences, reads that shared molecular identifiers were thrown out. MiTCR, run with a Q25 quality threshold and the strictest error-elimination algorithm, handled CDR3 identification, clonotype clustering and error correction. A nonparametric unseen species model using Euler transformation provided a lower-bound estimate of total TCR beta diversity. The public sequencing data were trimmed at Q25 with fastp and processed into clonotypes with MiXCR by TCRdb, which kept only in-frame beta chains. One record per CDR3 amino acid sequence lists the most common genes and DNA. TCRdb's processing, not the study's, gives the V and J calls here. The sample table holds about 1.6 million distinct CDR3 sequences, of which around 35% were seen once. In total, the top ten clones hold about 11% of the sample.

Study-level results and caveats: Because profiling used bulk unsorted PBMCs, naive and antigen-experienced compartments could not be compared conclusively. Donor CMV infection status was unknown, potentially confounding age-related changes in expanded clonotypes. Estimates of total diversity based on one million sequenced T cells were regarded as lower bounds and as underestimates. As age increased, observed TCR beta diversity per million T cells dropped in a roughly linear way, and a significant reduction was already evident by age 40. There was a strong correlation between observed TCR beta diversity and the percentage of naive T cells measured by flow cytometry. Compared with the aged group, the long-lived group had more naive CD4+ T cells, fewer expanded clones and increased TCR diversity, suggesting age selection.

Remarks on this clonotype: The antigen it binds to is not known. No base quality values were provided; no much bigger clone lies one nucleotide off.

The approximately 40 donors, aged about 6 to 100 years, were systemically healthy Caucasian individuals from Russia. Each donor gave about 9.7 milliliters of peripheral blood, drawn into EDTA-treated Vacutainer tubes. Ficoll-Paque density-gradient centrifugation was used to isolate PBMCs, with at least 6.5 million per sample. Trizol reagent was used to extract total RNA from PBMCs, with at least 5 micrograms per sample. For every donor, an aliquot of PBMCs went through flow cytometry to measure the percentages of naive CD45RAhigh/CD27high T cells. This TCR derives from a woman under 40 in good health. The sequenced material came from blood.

The CDR3 reads as follows: CASSPEVWGVKTYEQYF. The nucleotide sequence is given as TGTGCCAGCAGTCCAGAAGTCTGGGGTGTTAAGACCTACGAGCAGTACTTC. The V gene is TRBV28 and the J gene is TRBJ2-7; the D gene is unclear. Counted from cysteine to phenylalanine, this CDR3 has 17 amino acids. The only DNA kept is the CDR3, 51 bases in frame from the first base. The germline ends are 22 bases apart after V is trimmed by 5 bases and J by 2 bases. According to the germline V gene, CDR1 reads MDHEN and CDR2 reads SYDVKM.